This entry describes one T cell receptor beta chain. The antigen remains unidentified. Then a second PCR, running about 7 to 11 cycles, was carried out with a sample-barcoded 5' primer and a J-beta primer mix. A 12-random-nucleotide template-switch adaptor tagged each cDNA molecule. TCRdb called the 5' RACE reads again in MiXCR, with one record for every CDR3 protein. Of about 1.1 million distinct CDR3 sequences in the sample, roughly two fifths were seen once. The sample belongs to a study of blood T cells in healthy people across ages. The CDR3 has 17 residues. J gave up 3 bases and V 1 base, and 3 bases lay outside the gene matches. CDR1 and CDR2 from the germline V gene are MGHRA and YSYEKL. Whole-study results and caveats: TCR beta diversity was tightly associated with the proportion of naive T cells. Researchers judged that diversity estimates from one million T cells fell short of true values. Greater diversity and more naive CD4+ cells were seen in long-lived donors than in aged donors.

The clonotype was recovered from a man between 18 and 35 years old in good health. What was sequenced was blood. V is TRBV4-1 and J is TRBJ2-3; 14 positions match TRBD2. The CDR3 protein is CASSQGLAGGATDTQYF. The CDR3 DNA reads TGCGCCAGCAGCCAAGGACTAGCGGGAGGGGCGACAGATACGCAGTATTTT.